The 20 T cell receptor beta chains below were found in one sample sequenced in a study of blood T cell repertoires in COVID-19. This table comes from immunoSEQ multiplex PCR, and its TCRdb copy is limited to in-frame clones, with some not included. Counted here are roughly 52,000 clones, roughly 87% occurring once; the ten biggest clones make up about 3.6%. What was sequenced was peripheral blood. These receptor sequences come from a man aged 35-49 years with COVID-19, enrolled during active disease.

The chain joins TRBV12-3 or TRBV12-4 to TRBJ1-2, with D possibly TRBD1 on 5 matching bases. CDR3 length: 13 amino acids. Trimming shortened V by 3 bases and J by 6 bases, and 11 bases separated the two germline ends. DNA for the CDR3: TGTGCCAGCAGTTTGGGGCAGAGGAATGGCTACACCTTC. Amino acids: CASSLGQRNGYTF.

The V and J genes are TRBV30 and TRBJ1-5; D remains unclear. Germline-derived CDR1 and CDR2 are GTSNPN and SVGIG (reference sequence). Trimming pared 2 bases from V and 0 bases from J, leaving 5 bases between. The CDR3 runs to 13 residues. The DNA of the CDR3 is TGTGCCTGGAGTATTAATAGCAATCAGCCCCAGCATTTT. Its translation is CAWSINSNQPQHF.

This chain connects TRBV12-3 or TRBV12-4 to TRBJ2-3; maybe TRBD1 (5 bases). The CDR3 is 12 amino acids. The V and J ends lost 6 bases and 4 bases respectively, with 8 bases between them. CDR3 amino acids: CASRKGADTQYF. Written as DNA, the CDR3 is TGTGCCAGCAGGAAAGGGGCAGATACGCAGTATTTT.

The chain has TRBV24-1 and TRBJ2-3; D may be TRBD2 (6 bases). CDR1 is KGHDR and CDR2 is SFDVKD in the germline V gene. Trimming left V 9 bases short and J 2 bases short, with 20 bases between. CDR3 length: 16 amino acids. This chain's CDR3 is CATGVGGGTSTDTQYF. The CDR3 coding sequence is TGTGCCACCGGGGTAGGAGGAGGGACTTCCACAGATACGCAGTATTTT.

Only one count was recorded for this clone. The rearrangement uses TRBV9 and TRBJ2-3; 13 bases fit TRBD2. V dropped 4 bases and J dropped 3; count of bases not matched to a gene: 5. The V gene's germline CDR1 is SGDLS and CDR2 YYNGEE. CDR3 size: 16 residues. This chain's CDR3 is CASSLGLAGVTDTQYF. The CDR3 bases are TGTGCCAGCAGCCTCGGACTAGCGGGGGTAACAGATACGCAGTATTTT.

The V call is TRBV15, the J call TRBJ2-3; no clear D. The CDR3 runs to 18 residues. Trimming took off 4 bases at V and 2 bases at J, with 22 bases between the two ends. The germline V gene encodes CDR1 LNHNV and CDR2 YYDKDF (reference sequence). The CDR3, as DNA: TGTGCCACCAGCACCACGAGCCGACTCCTACCAGACACAGATACGCAGTATTTT. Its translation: CATSTTSRLLPDTDTQYF.

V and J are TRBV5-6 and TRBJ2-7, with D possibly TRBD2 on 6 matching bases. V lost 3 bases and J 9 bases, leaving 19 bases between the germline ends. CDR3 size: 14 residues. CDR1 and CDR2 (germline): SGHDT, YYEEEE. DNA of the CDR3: TGTGCCAGCAGCTATACGGGACTCAAGTCGGGGCAGTACTTC. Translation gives CASSYTGLKSGQYF.

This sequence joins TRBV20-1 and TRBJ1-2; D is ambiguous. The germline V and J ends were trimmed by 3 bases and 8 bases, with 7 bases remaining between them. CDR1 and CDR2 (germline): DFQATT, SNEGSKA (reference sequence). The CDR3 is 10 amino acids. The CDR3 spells CSASGNGYTF. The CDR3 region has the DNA TGCAGTGCTAGCGGGAACGGCTACACCTTC.

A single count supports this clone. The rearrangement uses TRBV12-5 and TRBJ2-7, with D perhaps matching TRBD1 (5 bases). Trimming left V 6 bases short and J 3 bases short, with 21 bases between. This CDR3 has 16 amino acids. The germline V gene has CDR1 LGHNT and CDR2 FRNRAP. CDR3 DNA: TGTGCTAGTGGCCCGGCTCGTGGGGCTGGGGACTACGAGCAGTACTTC. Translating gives CASGPARGAGDYEQYF.

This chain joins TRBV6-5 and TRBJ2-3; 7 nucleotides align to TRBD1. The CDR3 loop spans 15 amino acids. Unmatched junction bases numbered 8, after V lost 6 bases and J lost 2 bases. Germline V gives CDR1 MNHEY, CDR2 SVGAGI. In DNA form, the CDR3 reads TGTGCCAGCAGCGAGGGGGCAGGAGCCACAGATACGCAGTATTTT. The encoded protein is CASSEGAGATDTQYF.

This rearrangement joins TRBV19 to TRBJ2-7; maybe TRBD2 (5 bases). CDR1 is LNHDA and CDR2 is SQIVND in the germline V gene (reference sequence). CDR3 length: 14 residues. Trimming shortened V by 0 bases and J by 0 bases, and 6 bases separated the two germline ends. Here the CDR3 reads CASSIDRGSYEQYF. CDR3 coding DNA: TGTGCCAGTAGTATAGATCGGGGCTCCTACGAGCAGTACTTC. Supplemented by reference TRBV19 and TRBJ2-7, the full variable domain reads DGGITQSPKYLFRKEGQNVTLSCEQNLNHDAMYWYRQDPGQGLRLIYYSQIVNDFQKGDIAEGYSVSREKKESFPLTVTSAQKNPTAFYLCASSIDRGSYEQYFGPGTRLTVT.

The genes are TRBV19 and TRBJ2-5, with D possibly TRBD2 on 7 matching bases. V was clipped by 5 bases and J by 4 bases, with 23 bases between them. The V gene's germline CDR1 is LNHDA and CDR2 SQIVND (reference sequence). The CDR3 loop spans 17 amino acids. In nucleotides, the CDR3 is TGTGCCAGTAGTCGGCCGACGGGTGGGGGGGCCTTAGAGACCCAGTACTTC. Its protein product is CASSRPTGGGALETQYF.

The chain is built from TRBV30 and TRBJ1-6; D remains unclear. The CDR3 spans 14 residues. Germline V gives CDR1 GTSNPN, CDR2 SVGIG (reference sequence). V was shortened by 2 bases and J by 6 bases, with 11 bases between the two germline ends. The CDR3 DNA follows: TGTGCCTGGAGTTGGGTGACACTTAATTCACCCCTCCACTTT. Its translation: CAWSWVTLNSPLHF.

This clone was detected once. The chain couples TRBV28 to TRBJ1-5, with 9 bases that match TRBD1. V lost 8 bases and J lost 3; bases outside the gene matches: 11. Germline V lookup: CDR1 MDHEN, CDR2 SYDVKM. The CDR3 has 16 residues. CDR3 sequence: CASRESGTGINQPQHF. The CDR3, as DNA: TGTGCCAGCCGAGAGTCCGGGACAGGGATCAATCAGCCCCAGCATTTT.

As DNA, the CDR3 is TGTGCCACCAGCAGAGTTGGGGACAGGGGTTTCACAGATACGCAGTATTTT. It encodes CATSRVGDRGFTDTQYF. The rearrangement uses TRBV15 and TRBJ2-3; the match to TRBD1 covers 10 bases. The V and J ends lost 1 base and 2 bases, in that order; junction bases with no gene match: 6. The CDR3 contains 17 residues. Germline V gives CDR1 LNHNV, CDR2 YYDKDF (reference sequence).

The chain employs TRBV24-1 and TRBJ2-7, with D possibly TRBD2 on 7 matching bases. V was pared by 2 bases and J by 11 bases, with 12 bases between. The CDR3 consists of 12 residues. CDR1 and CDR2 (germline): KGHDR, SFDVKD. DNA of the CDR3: TGTGCCACCAGTGATTACGAGGGGGGGGAGTACTTC. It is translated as CATSDYEGGEYF.

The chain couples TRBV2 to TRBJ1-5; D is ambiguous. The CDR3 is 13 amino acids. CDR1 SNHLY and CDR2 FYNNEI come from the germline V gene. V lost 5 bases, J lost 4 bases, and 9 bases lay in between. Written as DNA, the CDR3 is TGTGCCAGCAGTATTGACGGGAATCAGCCCCAGCATTTT. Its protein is CASSIDGNQPQHF. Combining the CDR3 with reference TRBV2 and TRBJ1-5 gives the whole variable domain EPEVTQTPSHQVTQMGQEVILRCVPISNHLYFYWYRQILGQKVEFLVSFYNNEISEKSEIFDDQFSVERPDGSNFTLKIRSTKLEDSAMYFCASSIDGNQPQHFGDGTRLSIL.

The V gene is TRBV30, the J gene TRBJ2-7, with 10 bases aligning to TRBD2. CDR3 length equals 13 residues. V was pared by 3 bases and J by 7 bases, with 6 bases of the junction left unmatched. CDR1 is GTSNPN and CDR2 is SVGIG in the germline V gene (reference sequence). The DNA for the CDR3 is TGTGCCTGGAGCGCCGAACTAGCGGGGGAGCAGTACTTC. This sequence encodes CAWSAELAGEQYF.

CDR3 sequence reads: CASSPQGQGDTEAFF. The CDR3 DNA reads TGTGCCAGCAGTCCTCAGGGACAGGGGGACACTGAAGCTTTCTTT. This sequence joins TRBV27 and TRBJ1-1, with 11 bases fitting TRBD1. Germline lookup yields CDR1 MNHEY and CDR2 SMNVEV (reference sequence). The V and J ends lost 5 bases and 3 bases, in that order; junction bases with no gene match: 5. This CDR3 spans 15 amino acids.

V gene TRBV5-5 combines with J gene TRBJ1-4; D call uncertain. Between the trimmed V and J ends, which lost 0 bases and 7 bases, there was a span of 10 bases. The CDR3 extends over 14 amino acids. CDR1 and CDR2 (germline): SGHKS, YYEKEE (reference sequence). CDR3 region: CASSLAVRLEKLFF. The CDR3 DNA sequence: TGTGCCAGCAGCTTGGCTGTCAGGCTTGAAAAACTGTTTTTT.